This TCR beta chain was identified during a study of cytomegalovirus exposure and HLA in healthy donors. The PCR had 60 Vbeta and 13 Jbeta primers. The assay was immunoSEQ multiplex PCR, and TCRdb's table has in-frame clones only and misses some. In total, the table holds about 48,000 clones. Study results and caveats: Later analysis found that TCR beta chains associated with HLA were more clonally expanded than other, equally common chains. Upon later analysis, TCR association rates were observed to vary by HLA locus, being highest for DRB1 and lowest for HLA-C. In the analysis, some V segments, TRBV6-2 and TRBV6-3 included, were excluded as indistinguishable. The number of N-insertions in an Asian-associated ancestry cluster was reportedly below the roughly 670-donor mean in a later analysis.

About this clone: Its antigen is currently unknown.

V was clipped by 3 bases and J by 5 bases; unmatched bases: 10. Germline loops: CDR1 KGHSH, CDR2 LQKENI. The CDR3 sequence is 16 residues long. Sequencing was carried out using PBMCs. This chain connects TRBV18 to TRBJ2-5, with 9 bases matching TRBD1. This clonotype was sampled from a male donor in good health and CMV-seropositive. The CDR3 DNA sequence: TGTGCCAGCTCACCCCCCGGGACAGGGATTTGGGAGACCCAGTACTTC. Protein sequence: CASSPPGTGIWETQYF. Full variable domain (missing parts from reference TRBV18 and TRBJ2-5): NAGVMQNPRHLVRRRGQEARLRCSPMKGHSHVYWYRQLPEEGLKFMVYLQKENIIDESGMPKERFSAEFPKEGPSILRIQQVVRGDSAAYFCASSPPGTGIWETQYFGPGTRLLVL.